What follows are 30 T cell receptor beta chains derived from one specimen sequenced in a study of blood T cell repertoires in COVID-19 (dated by TCRdb to the early 2020s). Library preparation was by the immunoSEQ multiplex PCR assay. TCRdb took over this immuneACCESS table, retaining in-frame rearrangements with V and J assigned. Such tables are incomplete; in checked studies, under half of the missing clones stem from an unresolved V gene, and the remainder is unexplained. For this sample there are about 97,000 clones; about nine tenths appear just once. The ten most abundant clones make up 1.5% to 2% of the sample. The sample comprised peripheral blood. The receptors originated from a man aged 55 to 70 with acute or convalescent COVID-19.

This chain connects TRBV7-9 to TRBJ2-1, with TRBD2 as a possible D gene (5 bases). This CDR3 is built from 16 residues. Germline V gene data show CDR1 as SEHNR and CDR2 as FQNEAQ (reference sequence). With 0 bases removed from V and 5 bases from J, the gap between germline ends came to 14 bases. The CDR3 sequence: CASSLALPKGDNEQFF. CDR3 sequence (DNA): TGTGCCAGCAGCTTAGCACTCCCTAAGGGAGACAATGAGCAGTTCTTC. The whole variable domain, filled in from reference TRBV7-9 and TRBJ2-1, reads DTGVSQNPRHKITKRGQNVTFRCDPISEHNRLYWYRQTLGQGPEFLTYFQNEAQLEKSRLLSDRFSAERPKGSFSTLEIQRTEQGDSAMYLCASSLALPKGDNEQFFGPGTRLTVL.

This sequence joins TRBV19 and TRBJ1-1, with a possible D match to TRBD1 (6 bases). The V and J ends lost 3 bases and 4 bases respectively, with 15 bases between them. The germline CDR1 and CDR2 sequences are LNHDA and SQIVND (reference sequence). The CDR3 has 15 residues. This CDR3 is CASSIFGGLGTEAFF. For the CDR3, the DNA is TGTGCCAGTAGTATTTTCGGGGGGCTGGGCACTGAAGCTTTCTTT.

This clone was seen just once. This chain joins TRBV25-1 and TRBJ2-5; D is possibly TRBD2 (7 bases). V dropped 2 bases and J dropped 5 bases, with 12 bases sitting between them. Germline V gene lookup returns CDR1 MGHDK and CDR2 SYGVNS. The length of the CDR3 is 14 residues. CDR3 loop: CASSEGGGGETQYF. In DNA form, the CDR3 reads TGTGCCAGCAGTGAAGGGGGCGGGGGTGAGACCCAGTACTTC.

The chain couples TRBV9 to TRBJ1-5, with 7 bases identical to TRBD1. The CDR3 runs to 14 residues. Germline CDR1 SGDLS, CDR2 YYNGEE. J lost 9 bases, V lost 4 bases, and 10 bases had no gene match. CDR3 protein: CASSPGQADSPQHF. CDR3 nucleotides: TGTGCCAGCAGCCCCGGACAGGCAGATTCGCCCCAGCATTTT.

V is TRBV14 and J is TRBJ1-1, with 7 bases identical to TRBD1. This CDR3 comprises 14 residues. The ends lost 4 bases at V and 4 bases at J; junction bases unmatched: 6. Germline V gene sequence: CDR1 SGHDN, CDR2 FVKESK. Written as DNA, the CDR3 is TGTGCCAGCAGCCGTGCCCAGGGGGGCACTGAAGCTTTCTTT. It is translated as CASSRAQGGTEAFF.

This sequence joins TRBV7-2 and TRBJ1-5, with D possibly TRBD1 on 6 matching bases. This CDR3 has 14 amino acids. Looked up from germline, CDR1 is SGHTA and CDR2 is FQGNSA. V dropped 5 bases and J dropped 6 bases, with 14 bases sitting between them. The CDR3 here is CASSITGFGQPQHF. Here the CDR3 DNA reads TGTGCCAGCAGCATAACAGGGTTTGGTCAGCCCCAGCATTTT.

Concerning this clone itself: An end of the junction does not agree with germline; a read error may underlie this. The chain recombines TRBV6-1 with TRBJ1-1; 10 bases align to TRBD1. This CDR3 comprises 16 residues. Germline CDR1 and CDR2: MNHNS and SASEGT. This CDR3 reads CVSSEWDRGMNTEAFF. CDR3 DNA: TGTGTCAGCAGTGAGTGGGACAGGGGAATGAACACTGAAGCTTTCTTT.

The chain joins TRBV3-1 (or the pseudogene TRBV3-2) to TRBJ1-2, with D maybe TRBD1 (6 bases). V was trimmed by 1 base and J by 8 bases, leaving 20 bases between them. Per germline, CDR1 LGHDT and CDR2 YNNKEL (reference sequence). The CDR3 length is 16 residues. The CDR3 is CASSQGAGGFLGGYTF. The DNA for the CDR3 is TGTGCCAGCAGCCAAGGTGCGGGGGGCTTTCTGGGCGGCTACACCTTC.

The chain joins TRBV19 to TRBJ1-1; 8 positions match TRBD1. Germline CDR1 and CDR2: LNHDA and SQIVND (reference sequence). The CDR3 consists of 13 residues. V shed 5 bases, J shed 6 bases, and the junction held 5 bases outside the gene matches. CDR3 bases: TGTGCCAGTAGTCACGGACAGGGAGCTGAAGCTTTCTTT. Translated: CASSHGQGAEAFF.

The genes are TRBV6-5 and TRBJ1-5; D is possibly TRBD1 (5 bases). V gave up 7 bases and J gave up 0 bases, with 13 bases separating them. Germline V lookup: CDR1 MNHEY, CDR2 SVGAGI. This CDR3 contains 15 residues. DNA for the CDR3: TGTGCCAGCATAGGCGGGGCTTATAGCAATCAGCCCCAGCATTTT. Its protein product is CASIGGAYSNQPQHF.

The chain employs TRBV6-5 and TRBJ2-3; perhaps TRBD2 as D (5 bases). The CDR3 is 13 residues long. Germline V gene data show CDR1 as MNHEY and CDR2 as SVGAGI. The V end lost 7 bases, the J end lost 10 bases, and 18 bases lay between the germline ends. CDR3: CASTPWTPGAQYF. CDR3 sequence (DNA): TGTGCCAGCACGCCGTGGACTCCCGGGGCGCAGTATTTT.

A few counts support this clone. The CDR3 region is CASSRDYTGELFF. DNA for the CDR3: TGCGCCAGCAGTCGGGATTACACCGGGGAGCTGTTTTTT. The chain is built from TRBV10-1 and TRBJ2-2; D is possibly TRBD2 (5 bases). Trimming removed 5 bases at V and 3 bases at J, with 7 bases between. This CDR3 has 13 amino acids. Germline CDR1 WNHNN, CDR2 SYGVQD (reference sequence).

The chain is built from TRBV27 and TRBJ1-5; D is perhaps TRBD1 (5 bases). V dropped 6 bases and J dropped 4 bases, with 13 bases sitting between them. In germline, CDR1 is MNHEY, CDR2 SMNVEV (reference sequence). The CDR3 loop spans 14 amino acids. The CDR3 sequence: CASSRDSPNQPQHF. The CDR3, as DNA: TGTGCCAGCAGCCGAGACAGCCCAAATCAGCCCCAGCATTTT.

This clone showed up just once. The V and J genes are TRBV7-8 and TRBJ1-2; TRBD1 is a possible D gene (6 bases). This CDR3 is 13 amino acids long. V lost 3 bases to trimming and J lost 6 bases, with 11 bases between them. Germline CDR1 is SGHVS and CDR2 is FQNEAQ. The CDR3 sequence: CASSLTGGDGYTF. CDR3 nucleotides: TGTGCCAGCAGCTTGACAGGAGGCGATGGCTACACCTTC.

V gene TRBV3-1 (or the pseudogene TRBV3-2) combines with J gene TRBJ2-1, with 9 bases lining up with TRBD2. The J segment lost 6 bases and the V segment lost 3 bases, leaving 6 bases of the junction unmatched. This CDR3 region has 15 residues. The germline CDR1 and CDR2 sequences are LGHDT and YNNKEL (reference sequence). CDR3 bases: TGTGCCAGCAGCCACAGGAATAGCGGGGGCAATGAGCAGTTCTTC. This encodes CASSHRNSGGNEQFF.

The chain employs TRBV5-1 and TRBJ1-1, with D perhaps matching TRBD1 (5 bases). Trimming took off 2 bases at V and 1 base at J, with 9 bases between the two ends. Germline CDR1 SGHRS, CDR2 YFSETQ. This CDR3 is built from 14 residues. The CDR3, as DNA: TGCGCCAGCAGCTTTTCCGGGGGGAACACTGAAGCTTTCTTT. Translating it yields CASSFSGGNTEAFF.

This clone has a single count. The final CDR3 position lacks the conserved phenylalanine or tryptophan, pointing to a likely read error. It is unclear where the CDR3 begins or ends on the DNA, so no DNA is shown, and the CDR3 is as TCRdb lists it. The chain joins TRBV18 to TRBJ1-2; TRBD1 was called by the table and not checked on the DNA. The CDR3 is 13 residues long, ends included. Germline V CDR1 and CDR2: KGHSH, LQKENI. The CDR3 spells CASSPPPGQGIVV.

This clone was seen only a few times. The chain carries TRBV19 and TRBJ1-5; D remains ambiguous. The V gene lost 3 bases and the J gene lost 3 bases, with 9 bases spanning the gap. In germline, CDR1 is LNHDA, CDR2 SQIVND (reference sequence). This CDR3 has 14 amino acids. The CDR3 sequence: CASSIIGNNQPQHF. CDR3 DNA: TGTGCCAGTAGTATTATCGGTAACAATCAGCCCCAGCATTTT.

The chain uses TRBV24-1 and TRBJ2-1; 9 positions match TRBD2. CDR3 length equals 13 residues. CDR1 is KGHDR and CDR2 is SFDVKD in the germline V gene. J was trimmed by 8 bases and V by 4 bases; bases with no gene match: 2. In DNA, the CDR3 is TGTGCCACCAGTGACTCTAGCGGGGATGAGCAGTTCTTC. Encoded protein: CATSDSSGDEQFF.

The chain is built from TRBV30 and TRBJ1-3; 10 bases are shared with TRBD1. Germline CDR1 GTSNPN, CDR2 SVGIG (reference sequence). Trimming removed 3 bases from V and 4 bases from J; junction bases left unmatched: 3. CDR3 length: 14 amino acids. The CDR3 DNA reads as TGTGCCTGGAGGGACAGGGGGATGGGAAACACCATATATTTT. Protein sequence: CAWRDRGMGNTIYF.

The chain is built from TRBV2 and TRBJ1-1; TRBD1 matches at 7 bases. Per germline, CDR1 SNHLY and CDR2 FYNNEI. The V segment lost 5 bases and the J segment 1 base; nucleotides outside the gene matches: 7. CDR3 length: 15 residues. In DNA, the CDR3 is TGTGCCAGCAGTAGACAGGGAGTGGGGAACACTGAAGCTTTCTTT. Translating gives CASSRQGVGNTEAFF.

This chain uses TRBV9 with TRBJ2-1; D is unresolved. The V and J ends lost 0 bases and 0 bases respectively, with 10 bases between them. There are 16 residues in the CDR3. Germline V gene sequence: CDR1 SGDLS, CDR2 YYNGEE. Written as DNA, the CDR3 is TGTGCCAGCAGCGTAGAAACGGTGAGCTCCTACAATGAGCAGTTCTTC. It codes for CASSVETVSSYNEQFF.

The chain employs TRBV10-3 and TRBJ1-2, with 10 positions matching TRBD1. With 3 bases clipped from V and 5 bases from J, the junction kept 6 bases outside the gene matches. The CDR3 contains 15 residues. Germline assignment: CDR1 ENHRY and CDR2 SYGVKD. The CDR3 DNA reads as TGTGCCATCAGTGAACCGACAGGGGGCGGTTATGGCTACACCTTC. Amino acid sequence: CAISEPTGGGYGYTF.

J is TRBJ1-1 and V is TRBV7-9; D gene ambiguous. The CDR3 totals 15 residues. The germline CDR1 and CDR2 sequences are SEHNR and FQNEAQ (reference sequence). The ends were cut back, 5 bases at V and 4 bases at J, with 17 bases in the middle. The chain's CDR3 is CASSPNYGPSTEAFF. CDR3 bases: TGTGCCAGCAGCCCTAACTATGGCCCGAGCACTGAAGCTTTCTTT.

The chain combines TRBV5-6 with TRBJ1-5; TRBD1 is a possible D gene (5 bases). Germline CDR1 is SGHDT and CDR2 is YYEEEE. Trimming removed 1 base from V and 5 bases from J, with 16 bases in between. This CDR3 comprises 16 residues. The chain's CDR3 is CASSLFGATRDQPQHF. CDR3 sequence (DNA): TGTGCCAGCAGCTTGTTTGGGGCAACAAGGGATCAGCCCCAGCATTTT.

The chain links TRBV10-3 to TRBJ1-1; D not certain. CDR1 and CDR2 from the germline V gene are ENHRY and SYGVKD. The length of the CDR3 is 15 residues. Between the trimmed V and J ends, which lost 6 bases and 0 bases, there was a span of 14 bases. The CDR3 is CAIRTSDGVNTEAFF. The CDR3 nucleotides are TGTGCCATCAGGACCAGTGACGGGGTGAACACTGAAGCTTTCTTT.

The CDR3: CATSRARTGVNEQFF. CDR3 nucleotides: TGTGCCACCAGCAGAGCCCGGACAGGGGTCAATGAGCAGTTCTTC. V and J are TRBV15 and TRBJ2-1, with TRBD1 matching over 9 bases. Germline CDR1 is LNHNV and CDR2 is YYDKDF (reference sequence). The ends lost 1 base at V and 6 bases at J; junction bases unmatched: 4. This CDR3 has 15 residues.

Here the CDR3 reads CASSLGTGGNGYTF. In nucleotides, the CDR3 is TGTGCCAGCAGTTTGGGGACAGGGGGAAATGGCTACACCTTC. V usage is TRBV28 and J usage is TRBJ1-2, with 11 positions matching TRBD1. Germline values: CDR1 MDHEN, CDR2 SYDVKM. The CDR3 runs 14 residues. Losses at the gene ends were 3 bases for V and 6 bases for J; bases not matched to a gene: 3.

The gene calls are TRBV5-5 and TRBJ2-1; 8 bases map to TRBD1. Germline V gene sequence: CDR1 SGHKS, CDR2 YYEKEE (reference sequence). The CDR3 is made up of 15 amino acids. V lost 4 bases and J lost 4; bases outside the gene matches: 7. This CDR3 is CASSTGQGGYNEQFF. In nucleotides, the CDR3 is TGTGCCAGCAGCACTGGACAGGGCGGTTACAATGAGCAGTTCTTC.

This clone occurred once. This chain uses TRBV19 with TRBJ1-2, with 7 bases lining up with TRBD1. Germline V lookup: CDR1 LNHDA, CDR2 SQIVND (reference sequence). The CDR3 is made up of 16 amino acids. The junction had 10 bases not matched to a gene; V was cut back by 3 bases and J by 3 bases. The CDR3 DNA sequence: TGTGCCAGTAGTATTTTGTCGGTCGGGACAGACTATGGCTACACCTTC. Encoded protein: CASSILSVGTDYGYTF. Full variable domain (rest looked up from reference TRBV19 and TRBJ1-2): DGGITQSPKYLFRKEGQNVTLSCEQNLNHDAMYWYRQDPGQGLRLIYYSQIVNDFQKGDIAEGYSVSREKKESFPLTVTSAQKNPTAFYLCASSILSVGTDYGYTFGSGTRLTVV.